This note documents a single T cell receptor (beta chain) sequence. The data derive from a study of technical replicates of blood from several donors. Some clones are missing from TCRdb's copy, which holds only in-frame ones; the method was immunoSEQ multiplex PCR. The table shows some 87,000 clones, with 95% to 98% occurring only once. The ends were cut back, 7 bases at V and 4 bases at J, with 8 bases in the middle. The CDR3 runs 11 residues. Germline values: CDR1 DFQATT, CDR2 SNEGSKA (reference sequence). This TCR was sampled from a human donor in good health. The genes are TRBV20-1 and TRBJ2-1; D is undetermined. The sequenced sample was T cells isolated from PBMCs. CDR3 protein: CSVLEYNEQFF. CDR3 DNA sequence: TGCAGTGTCCTAGAATACAATGAGCAGTTCTTC.